This T cell receptor beta chain is from a study of T cell changes during pregnancy in multiple sclerosis. V lost 2 bases and J lost 9; bases outside the gene matches: 12. CDR3 length: 15 residues. Per germline, CDR1 GTSNPN and CDR2 SVGIG (reference sequence). Sequencing used immunoSEQ multiplex PCR; TCRdb keeps in-frame clones, though not all of them. The sample comprises about 100,000 clones, approximately 94% of which are singletons, and approximately 1.2% rests with the top ten. The J gene is TRBJ2-1, the V gene TRBV30, with TRBD2 identical over 8 bases. The source was peripheral blood, collected in the second trimester of pregnancy. This sequence originates from a female donor with multiple sclerosis, enrolled in a pregnancy study. The chain's CDR3 is CAWSSKRGPWVEQFF. CDR3 nucleotides: TGTGCCTGGAGTAGCAAGCGGGGGCCTTGGGTTGAGCAGTTCTTC.